Detailed here is one T cell receptor beta chain. This entry comes from a study of T cells expressing NK-cell markers. 5'RACE template switching built TCR beta cDNA with unique molecular identifiers. TCRdb processed the 5' RACE reads again and assigns one entry to each CDR3 protein, with no DNA. The specimen's table records some 410,000 distinct CDR3 sequences. The CDR3 spans 12 residues. Germline CDR1 and CDR2: SQVTM and ANQGSEA. The sequence was obtained from a woman aged 18 to 75 in good health. Sequencing input: blood T cells: a sorted CD56 or NKG2C T cell subset, CD4+ or CD8+ T cells, or bulk PBMC T cells (not recorded which). The J gene is TRBJ1-2, the V gene TRBV29-1; TCRdb indicates TRBD1, and absent DNA this call remains unverified. The CDR3 loop is CTTTVPGDGYTF.